This T cell receptor beta chain was captured by sequencing in a study of CD8 T cells in ankylosing spondylitis. Points from the study as a whole: One TCR beta motif, made up of eight or nine highly homologous variants, appeared characteristic of ankylosing spondylitis blood. Certain motif variants had earlier been reported in reactive arthritis synovial fluid and blood.

Comment on this clonotype: Its antigen is undetermined.

Quantitative 5'-RACE with molecular barcodes was used to make the TCR beta libraries. From the 5' RACE reads, TCRdb called clonotypes with MiXCR, one entry per CDR3 protein. This sample carries about 840,000 distinct CDR3 sequences, 10% to 15% of them seen once, and the ten largest clones take just over 0.5%. The CDR3 consists of 14 residues. With 10 bases removed from V and 0 bases from J, the gap between germline ends came to 14 bases. Germline V gene sequence: CDR1 SGHAT, CDR2 FQNNGV. This sequence joins TRBV11-2 and TRBJ2-3; a weak D match, TRBD1 (6 bases). The receptor comes from a male donor with ankylosing spondylitis. The source material was blood, either unsorted or a sorted T cell fraction (not recorded which). CDR3 in DNA: TGTGCCACCCGTCGGGACACTAGCACAGATACGCAGTATTTT. Its protein is CATRRDTSTDTQYF.